This TCR beta chain emerged from a study of blood T cell repertoires in COVID-19. Authors' analysis steps: Amplified reference gene primers provided the basis for estimating nucleated cell counts. Measured with immunoSEQ multiplex PCR; TCRdb has only the in-frame clones, and not every one. D and trimming were read from the DNA, whereas the V and J calls and clone size are those reported in that table. Here the sample spans 300,000 or so clones, roughly 87% being singletons. This CDR3 is 15 amino acids long. Germline CDR1 and CDR2: SGDLS and YYNGEE. Trimming cost V 3 bases and J 5 bases, with 17 bases left between them.

The chain is built from TRBV9 and TRBJ1-1; maybe TRBD1 (5 bases). The source of this sequence is a woman in her thirties who had recovered from COVID-19. The sample consisted of PBMCs or T cells enriched from blood (not recorded which). The CDR3 DNA reads TGTGCCAGCAGCGCCTCACAGGCCTCGGGTACTGAAGCTTTCTTT. This codes for CASSASQASGTEAFF.